Reported below is one T cell receptor (beta chain). This record comes from a study of blood T cell repertoires in COVID-19. The overall study: T cells, B-cell-depleted T cells, or PBMCs supplied cDNA or gDNA.

Authors' analysis steps: Reference gene primer amplification in the assay estimated nucleated cell counts. The assay was immunoSEQ multiplex PCR, and TCRdb's table has in-frame clones only and misses some. The V and J calls and the clone size are those of that table, but D and trimming were determined from the DNA. The sample has roughly 150,000 clones, about four fifths seen once; the top ten hold about 2%. Germline V gene sequence: CDR1 LNHDA, CDR2 SQIVND (reference sequence). Deletions cut 7 bases from V and 5 bases from J, with 15 bases between. The CDR3 extends over 14 amino acids. This receptor was identified in a woman aged 80 or over with acute or convalescent COVID-19. The sample consisted of peripheral blood. The chain is built from TRBV19 and TRBJ1-5; D gene unclear. CDR3 nucleotide sequence: TGTGCCAGTACCGGTCCAACAGTGGATCAGCCCCAGCATTTT. Translation: CASTGPTVDQPQHF.